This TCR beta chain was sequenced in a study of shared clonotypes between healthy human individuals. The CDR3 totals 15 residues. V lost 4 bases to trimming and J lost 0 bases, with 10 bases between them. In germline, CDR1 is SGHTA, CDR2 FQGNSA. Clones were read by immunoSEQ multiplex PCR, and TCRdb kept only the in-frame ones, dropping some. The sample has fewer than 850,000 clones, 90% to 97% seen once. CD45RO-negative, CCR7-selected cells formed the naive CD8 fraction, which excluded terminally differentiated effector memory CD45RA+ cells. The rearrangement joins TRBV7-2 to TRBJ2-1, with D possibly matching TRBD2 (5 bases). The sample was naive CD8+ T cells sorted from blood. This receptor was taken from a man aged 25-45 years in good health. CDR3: CASSSLATSYNEQFF. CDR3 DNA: TGTGCCAGCAGCTCTCTAGCTACCTCCTACAATGAGCAGTTCTTC.